Sequencing of this T cell receptor (beta chain) was carried out in a study of blood T cell repertoires in COVID-19. Looking at the study overall: T cells, B-cell-depleted T cells, or PBMCs supplied cDNA or gDNA.

Those enrolled in Seattle joined during active infection and were followed longitudinally afterward. Trimming took 7 bases from V and 4 from J, leaving 16 bases between them. CDR1 and CDR2 from the germline V gene are MDHEN and SYDVKM. This CDR3 contains 15 residues. Per the authors' pipeline: The assay estimated nucleated cells by amplifying reference gene primers. Assay used: immunoSEQ multiplex PCR; TCRdb lists only in-frame clones, some missing. V and J calls and clone size are given by that table; D and trimming were obtained from the DNA. The table includes about 150,000 clones, approximately 85% detected once.

The clonotype originates from a woman in her sixties or seventies with COVID-19, enrolled during active disease. The sample taken for sequencing was peripheral blood. The chain couples TRBV28 to TRBJ2-2; possibly TRBD1 for D (5 bases). The CDR3 is CASTILDRLTGELFF. The DNA of the CDR3 is TGTGCCAGCACCATACTTGACAGACTCACCGGGGAGCTGTTTTTT. The whole variable domain, remainder taken from reference TRBV28 and TRBJ2-2, is DVKVTQSSRYLVKRTGEKVFLECVQDMDHENMFWYRQDPGLGLRLIYFSYDVKMKEKGDIPEGYSVSREKKERFSLILESASTNQTSMYLCASTILDRLTGELFFGEGSRLTVL.